Shown below are 21 T cell receptor beta chains from a single sample sequenced in a study of early T cells in non-severe SARS-CoV-2 infection. TCRdb redid the calling of the 5' RACE reads with MiXCR, one entry per CDR3 protein. Of 55,000 to 70,000 distinct CDR3 sequences in the sample, around 4.2% were seen once. Sequencing was performed on whole blood, taken at baseline. These receptors all come from an adult who was a healthcare worker with PCR-confirmed SARS-CoV-2 infection or an uninfected control (not recorded which). The donor label of this sample is uncertain.

This clonotype was found many times. The V and J genes are TRBV28 and TRBJ1-1; the D gene is possibly TRBD1 (5 bases). The germline V gene encodes CDR1 MDHEN and CDR2 SYDVKM. The CDR3 has 12 amino acids. Trimming left V 6 bases short and J 1 base short, with 6 bases between. CDR3 loop: CASRGGNTEAFF. The DNA of the CDR3 is TGTGCCAGCAGGGGGGGGAACACTGAAGCTTTCTTT.

This clonotype was counted ten times or more. The V gene is TRBV28, the J gene TRBJ1-2; 7 bases fit TRBD1. Germline CDR1 is MDHEN and CDR2 is SYDVKM. V shed 5 bases and J 4 bases; nucleotides not matched to a gene: 10. The CDR3 covers 15 residues. The CDR3 DNA reads TGTGCCAGCAGTCACGAGGCAGGGGGACCCTATGGCTACACCTTC. Translated: CASSHEAGGPYGYTF.

This clonotype was counted many times. This sequence joins TRBV20-1 and TRBJ1-4, with TRBD1 as a possible D gene (6 bases). Germline V gives CDR1 DFQATT, CDR2 SNEGSKA (reference sequence). The V gene lost 0 bases and the J gene lost 10 bases, with 9 bases spanning the gap. This CDR3 comprises 12 residues. The CDR3 protein is CSARDKGGKLFF. Here the CDR3 DNA reads TGCAGTGCTAGAGACAAGGGGGGAAAACTGTTTTTT.

This clonotype was counted at least ten times. This chain's CDR3 is CASSLRISDTQYF. The DNA of the CDR3 is TGTGCCAGCAGCTTAAGGATCTCAGATACGCAGTATTTT. The chain joins TRBV7-2 to TRBJ2-3; no firm D call. This CDR3 has 13 residues. V shed 2 bases and J shed 4 bases, with 7 bases lying between them. Germline-derived CDR1 and CDR2 are SGHTA and FQGNSA.

This clonotype was counted ten times or more. The chain uses TRBV9 and TRBJ1-6; D remains ambiguous. The CDR3 totals 17 residues. Deletions cut 0 bases from V and 0 bases from J, with 10 bases between. In germline, CDR1 is SGDLS, CDR2 YYNGEE. This chain's CDR3 is CASSVEPRSSYNSPLHF. CDR3 coding DNA: TGTGCCAGCAGCGTAGAGCCACGGAGCTCCTATAATTCACCCCTCCACTTT.

The genes are TRBV10-3 and TRBJ2-3; D possibly corresponds to TRBD2 (6 bases). The germline CDR1 and CDR2 sequences are ENHRY and SYGVKD. V shed 5 bases and J shed 6 bases, with 15 bases lying between them. The CDR3 is 14 amino acids. The CDR3 region has the DNA TGTGCCATCAGTCCGGGACGGGGACTGGATACGCAGTATTTT. It is translated as CAISPGRGLDTQYF.

V usage is TRBV10-3 and J usage is TRBJ2-3; the match to TRBD2 covers 7 bases. The CDR3 is 15 amino acids. V was clipped by 4 bases and J by 2 bases; unmatched bases: 6. The germline CDR1 and CDR2 sequences are ENHRY and SYGVKD. This CDR3 is CAISGSGGITDTQYF. CDR3 coding DNA: TGTGCCATCAGTGGATCGGGGGGAATCACAGATACGCAGTATTTT.

This clonotype came up many times. The chain uses TRBV6-1 and TRBJ2-7, with D perhaps matching TRBD2 (5 bases). V shed 1 base and J shed 12 bases, with 10 bases lying between them. Germline CDR1 MNHNS, CDR2 SASEGT. There are 11 residues in the CDR3. The CDR3 here is CASSEVPRGYF. The CDR3 bases are TGTGCCAGCAGTGAAGTCCCCCGGGGGTACTTC.

The J gene is TRBJ2-7, the V gene TRBV6-1, with D maybe TRBD1 (6 bases). The V end was cut by 1 base, the J end by 3 bases, with 7 bases between. CDR3 length equals 13 residues. Germline values: CDR1 MNHNS, CDR2 SASEGT. CDR3 nucleotides: TGTGCCAGCAGTGAAGACAGGGTCTACGAGCAGTACTTC. Protein sequence: CASSEDRVYEQYF.

This clonotype has ten or more counts. The rearrangement joins TRBV7-2 to TRBJ1-6; perhaps TRBD1 as D (6 bases). The ends were cut back, 2 bases at V and 8 bases at J, with 7 bases in the middle. CDR1 SGHTA and CDR2 FQGNSA come from the germline V gene. The CDR3 extends over 13 amino acids. The DNA for the CDR3 is TGTGCCAGCAGCTTAAGGGGGTATTCACCCCTCCACTTT. This translates into CASSLRGYSPLHF.

This clonotype was seen repeatedly, ten times or more. The chain employs TRBV11-2 and TRBJ1-2; TRBD1 matches at 8 bases. The CDR3 sequence is 15 residues long. Germline V gene data show CDR1 as SGHAT and CDR2 as FQNNGV. V shed 3 bases and J 7 bases; nucleotides not matched to a gene: 10. In nucleotides, the CDR3 is TGTGCCAGCAGCTTTCCCGGACAGGGTCGTATTGGCTACACCTTC. Encoded protein: CASSFPGQGRIGYTF. Full variable domain (missing parts from reference TRBV11-2 and TRBJ1-2): EAGVAQSPRYKIIEKRQSVAFWCNPISGHATLYWYQQILGQGPKLLIQFQNNGVVDDSQLPKDRFSAERLKGVDSTLKIQPAKLEDSAVYLCASSFPGQGRIGYTFGSGTRLTVV.

At least ten counts were recorded for this clonotype. The J gene is TRBJ2-2, the V gene TRBV30; D gene ambiguous. The CDR3 has 16 residues. V lost 2 bases and J 4 bases, leaving 17 bases between the germline ends. CDR1 GTSNPN and CDR2 SVGIG come from the germline V gene (reference sequence). DNA for the CDR3: TGTGCCTGGAGTCAAGGAGTCCCTCCTGGCACCGGGGAGCTGTTTTTT. Its translation is CAWSQGVPPGTGELFF.

This clonotype was detected a few times. The gene calls are TRBV29-1 and TRBJ2-7, with 8 bases matching TRBD1. The ends lost 5 bases at V and 5 bases at J; junction bases unmatched: 8. CDR1 is SQVTM, CDR2 ANQGSEA, per germline. The CDR3 runs 13 residues. The CDR3 reads CSVNNRGSNEQYF. Here the CDR3 DNA reads TGCAGCGTTAATAACAGGGGGAGCAACGAGCAGTACTTC.

This clonotype was seen more than once but under ten times. The chain carries TRBV7-2 and TRBJ2-5; 12 nucleotides agree with TRBD2. The CDR3 totals 19 residues. The germline V gene encodes CDR1 SGHTA and CDR2 FQGNSA. Losses at the gene ends were 1 base for V and 1 base for J; bases not matched to a gene: 10. CDR3 sequence: CASSLVPHKLAGGQETQYF. The CDR3 region has the DNA TGTGCCAGCAGCTTAGTCCCGCATAAACTAGCGGGGGGCCAAGAGACCCAGTACTTC.

There are many counts of this clonotype. This chain links TRBV7-2 with TRBJ2-3; 9 nucleotides match TRBD2. The CDR3 spans 14 residues. Per the germline V gene, CDR1 is SGHTA and CDR2 is FQGNSA. The trim removed 7 bases at V and 4 bases at J, leaving 6 bases unmatched. The CDR3 DNA reads as TGTGCCAGCAACTCGGGACTAGCAGCAGATACGCAGTATTTT. Protein sequence: CASNSGLAADTQYF.

In its sample, this clonotype was seen a few times. J is TRBJ1-1 and V is TRBV4-3; D is undetermined. Trimming took off 1 base at V and 7 bases at J, with 16 bases between the two ends. CDR3 size: 15 residues. The germline V gene has CDR1 LGHNA and CDR2 YSLEER. CDR3: CASSQAPSGQFEAFF. CDR3 coding DNA: TGCGCCAGCAGCCAAGCTCCCAGTGGTCAGTTTGAAGCTTTCTTT.

This clonotype was counted a few times. The chain couples TRBV6-6 to TRBJ2-2, with D perhaps given as TRBD1 or TRBD2 (5 bases each). Germline V gene lookup returns CDR1 MNHNY and CDR2 SVGAGI (reference sequence). The CDR3 has 16 amino acids. With 5 bases removed from V and 5 bases from J, the gap between germline ends came to 18 bases. CDR3 nucleotides: TGTGCCAGCAGTCCCCCACGAGGGGTTGGGACCGGGGAGCTGTTTTTT. It yields the protein CASSPPRGVGTGELFF.

The genes are TRBV7-9 and TRBJ1-2; D not resolved. The V and J ends lost 6 bases and 0 bases respectively, with 5 bases between them. The CDR3 runs to 12 residues. CDR1 SEHNR and CDR2 FQNEAQ come from the germline V gene (reference sequence). This CDR3 reads CASSTTNYGYTF. In DNA form, the CDR3 reads TGTGCCAGCAGTACTACTAACTATGGCTACACCTTC.

This clonotype was detected many times. J is TRBJ1-2 and V is TRBV29-1, with D unresolved. CDR1 and CDR2 from the germline V gene are SQVTM and ANQGSEA. The CDR3 length is 11 residues. V lost 2 bases to trimming and J lost 8 bases, with 9 bases between them. In DNA form, the CDR3 reads TGCAGCGTTGAAAACCACCCGGGCTACACCTTC. It is translated as CSVENHPGYTF.

For the CDR3, the DNA is TGCAGCGTCCCGACCGACACCGGGGAGCTGTTTTTT. Translating it yields CSVPTDTGELFF. This sequence joins TRBV29-1 and TRBJ2-2; D not resolved. Germline V gives CDR1 SQVTM, CDR2 ANQGSEA. The CDR3 sequence is 12 residues long. V was trimmed by 6 bases and J by 3 bases, leaving 8 bases between them.

This clonotype was detected ten times or more. The chain combines TRBV29-1 with TRBJ1-5, with D possibly TRBD1 on 6 matching bases. With 4 bases removed from V and 4 bases from J, the gap between germline ends came to 8 bases. The CDR3 loop spans 12 amino acids. Germline values: CDR1 SQVTM, CDR2 ANQGSEA. CDR3 in DNA: TGCAGCGTTGGAGGACAGAATCAGCCCCAGCATTTT. This gives the protein CSVGGQNQPQHF.